Listed below are T cell receptor beta chains from one sample, sequenced in a study of T cell responses to AZD1222 COVID-19 vaccine. Method: immunoSEQ multiplex PCR; TCRdb's copy keeps in-frame clones and lacks some. The sample includes about 140,000 clones, more than 75% of them seen just once. Specimen: peripheral blood, collected on day 0 of AZD1222 vaccination. The source of these receptors is an adult in good health. Both conserved end residues are part of each CDR3. A D gene is named only where the DNA matches it firmly. Clone size is given for some rows only: seen once, a few or many times, or a class if the clone is expanded.

D gene | J gene | V gene | clone size | CDR3 DNA | CDR3 protein
. | TRBJ2-1 | TRBV6-6 | . | TGTGCCAGCAGTCTCCCGGGACTGTCGAGCTCCTACAATGAGCAGTTCTTC | CASSLPGLSSSYNEQFF
TRBD1 | TRBJ2-1 | TRBV6-1 | . | TGTGCCAGCAGTGAAGGGACAGGCTTCTCCTACAATGAGCAGTTCTTC | CASSEGTGFSYNEQFF
TRBD2 | TRBJ2-7 | TRBV5-1 | . | TGCGCCAGCAGCTTGGAGGGACTAGTTTCCGAGCAGTACTTC | CASSLEGLVSEQYF
TRBD1 | TRBJ1-2 | TRBV30 | . | TGTGCCTGGATCCAGGGGGCGATCGGCTACACCTTC | CAWIQGAIGYTF
. | TRBJ1-2 | TRBV2 | . | TGTGCCAGCAGTCCCCGTTTACAGGGTGGTGGCTACACCTTC | CASSPRLQGGGYTF
TRBD1 | TRBJ2-2 | TRBV24-1 | . | TGTGCCACCAGTGACTCGACACCGGGACAGGGGGCGGAACGGACCGGGGAGCTGTTTTTT | CATSDSTPGQGAERTGELFF
. | TRBJ1-5 | TRBV29-1 | . | TGCAGCGTTGGGGGGGGCAGCAATCAGCCCCAGCATTTT | CSVGGGSNQPQHF
TRBD1 | TRBJ1-6 | TRBV6-1 | . | TGTGCCAGCAGTGCCTGGACAGGGGAGTTTAAGAATTCACCCCTCCACTTT | CASSAWTGEFKNSPLHF
. | TRBJ1-1 | TRBV18 | . | TGTGCCACCGAAAAGAACACTGAAGCTTTCTTT | CATEKNTEAFF
. | TRBJ1-2 | TRBV6-5 | . | TGTGCCAGCAGACAGCAGGCTCGAGCCTTCTATGGCTACACCTTC | CASRQQARAFYGYTF
TRBD1 | TRBJ1-1 | TRBV7-2 | . | TGTGCCATCCCGACAGGGTTTAACGCTGAAGCTTTCTTT | CAIPTGFNAEAFF
. | TRBJ2-3 | TRBV30 | few | TGTGCCTGGGGGGGGCGTGATCGCACAGATACGCAGTATTTT | CAWGGRDRTDTQYF
TRBD2 | TRBJ2-7 | TRBV2 | few | TGTGCCAGCAGTGTCACTAGCGGGTCGGCCGAGCAGTACTTC | CASSVTSGSAEQYF
TRBD1 | TRBJ1-1 | TRBV30 | . | TGTGCCTGGAGTGTAACAGGGGGGAACACTGAAGCTTTCTTT | CAWSVTGGNTEAFF
. | TRBJ1-2 | TRBV13 | . | TGTGCCAGCAGCCTAAGACCCGGGGTGGCTAACTATGGCTACACCTTC | CASSLRPGVANYGYTF
TRBD1 | TRBJ1-2 | TRBV5-1 | . | TGCGCCAGCAGCCAAGACAGGGATGGCTACACCTTC | CASSQDRDGYTF
. | TRBJ1-2 | TRBV3-1/TRBV3-2 | . | TGTGCCAGCAGCCAAGATGTCGGGCGGCAGGCTGGTCTGCATGGCTACACCTTC | CASSQDVGRQAGLHGYTF
TRBD1 | TRBJ2-3 | TRBV5-6 | once | TGTGCCAGCAGCCCCCTGACAGGGCACACAGATACGCAGTATTTT | CASSPLTGHTDTQYF
. | TRBJ1-5 | TRBV28 | . | TGTGCCAGCAGTTTACGTACAGGCGGCACAGGCAATCAGCCCCAGCATTTT | CASSLRTGGTGNQPQHF
TRBD1 | TRBJ1-1 | TRBV5-1 | once | TGCGCCAGCAGCACGGGACAGCAGAACACTGAAGCTTTCTTT | CASSTGQQNTEAFF
. | TRBJ1-1 | TRBV28 | . | TGTGCCAGCAGTCCCCCTCCACGAGGAGCCACTGAAGCTTTCTTT | CASSPPPRGATEAFF
TRBD2 | TRBJ2-1 | TRBV3-1/TRBV3-2 | . | TGTGCCAGCAGCCCAAGCCCGGGACTAGCGGGGGGTATGTACAATGAGCAGTTCTTC | CASSPSPGLAGGMYNEQFF
. | TRBJ1-2 | TRBV4-2 | . | TGTGCCAGCAGCCAAGCGGGGGGCTCGGGCTATGGCTACACCTTC | CASSQAGGSGYGYTF
TRBD1 | TRBJ1-2 | TRBV5-4 | . | TGTGCCAGCAGCTTGCCCCTTGGACAGGGAGAGGGCTACACCTTC | CASSLPLGQGEGYTF
. | TRBJ1-2 | TRBV11-2 | . | TGTGCCAGCAGCTTAGCAGCAGGGGACCATGGCTACACCTTC | CASSLAAGDHGYTF
. | TRBJ1-1 | TRBV6-5 | few | TGTGCCAGCAGGGGGAACACTGAAGCTTTCTTT | CASRGNTEAFF
. | TRBJ2-1 | TRBV5-1 | . | TGCGCCAGCAGCTACCGACAGGGACTCTCCTACAATGAGCAGTTCTTC | CASSYRQGLSYNEQFF
TRBD2 | TRBJ2-2 | TRBV7-6 | . | TGTGCCAGCAGCTTAGGTAGCGGGGGCCGCACCGGGGAGCTGTTTTTT | CASSLGSGGRTGELFF
TRBD1 | TRBJ1-1 | TRBV3-1/TRBV3-2 | . | TGTGCCAGCAGCGACAGGGGCGTCGCTGAAGCTTTCTTT | CASSDRGVAEAFF
. | TRBJ1-5 | TRBV10-3 | . | TGTGCCATCAGTGAACAGGGCAATCAGCCCCAGCATTTT | CAISEQGNQPQHF
. | TRBJ1-2 | TRBV7-2 | . | TGTGCCAGCAGCCCCCAGGGACTAGGACAGACAAACTATGGCTACACCTTC | CASSPQGLGQTNYGYTF
TRBD2 | TRBJ2-5 | TRBV27 | . | TGTGCCAGCAGTTTATATGCTAGCGGGGGGGCCTCGGAGACCCAGTACTTC | CASSLYASGGASETQYF
. | TRBJ1-6 | TRBV4-1 | . | TGCGCCAGCAGCCAAGATCCAGACAGCTTTAATTCACCCCTCCACTTT | CASSQDPDSFNSPLHF
TRBD1 | TRBJ1-1 | TRBV4-1 | once | TGCGCCAGCAGCCAAGAAAAATCAGGGGGTTTCACTGAAGCTTTCTTT | CASSQEKSGGFTEAFF
. | TRBJ1-2 | TRBV5-1 | once | TGCGCCAGCAGCTTGGTGCCAGGGAATAGCTATGGCTACACCTTC | CASSLVPGNSYGYTF
. | TRBJ1-1 | TRBV9 | . | TGTGCCAGCAGCGTAGACGATCCGAACACTGAAGCTTTCTTT | CASSVDDPNTEAFF
. | TRBJ1-6 | TRBV15 | . | TGTGCCACCAGCAGAGAAGCGGGGGCAAGAAATTCACCCCTCCACTTT | CATSREAGARNSPLHF
. | TRBJ1-2 | TRBV3-1/TRBV3-2 | once | TGTGCCAGCAGCCAAATTAAAGCCAACTATGGCTACACCTTC | CASSQIKANYGYTF
TRBD1 | TRBJ1-5 | TRBV28 | once | TGTGCCGCACAGGGGAATAGCAATCAGCCCCAGCATTTT | CAAQGNSNQPQHF
. | TRBJ1-5 | TRBV6-1 | . | TGTGCCAGCAGTGAAGCATGGGATCAGCCCCAGCATTTT | CASSEAWDQPQHF
. | TRBJ1-2 | TRBV19 | once | TGTGCCAGTACCCAAGGGACCTTCCTTCGAAACTATGGCTACACCTTC | CASTQGTFLRNYGYTF
. | TRBJ1-4 | TRBV18 | . | TGTGCCAGCTCACCAAGGGCGGGTGAAAAACTGTTTTTT | CASSPRAGEKLFF
. | TRBJ1-2 | TRBV5-1 | . | TGCGCCAGCAGCACGGGAATAAACTATGGCTACACCTTC | CASSTGINYGYTF
. | TRBJ1-6 | TRBV2 | few | TGTGCCAGCAGTGAAGGGGAGGCGAGGGTAAATTCACCCCTCCACTTT | CASSEGEARVNSPLHF
TRBD1 | TRBJ2-7 | TRBV10-3 | . | TGTGCCATCAGACGGGACAGCACCTACGAGCAGTACTTC | CAIRRDSTYEQYF
TRBD1 | TRBJ2-7 | TRBV7-3 | . | TGTGCCAGCAGCCCGGGACAGGGGACAAACTACGAGCAGTACTTC | CASSPGQGTNYEQYF
. | TRBJ1-6 | TRBV5-4 | . | TGTGCCAGCAGCTTAGGACCGTCAAGCTCCTATAATTCACCCCTCCACTTT | CASSLGPSSSYNSPLHF
TRBD1 | TRBJ1-1 | TRBV6-5 | . | TGTGCCAGCCTGGGAGGGGGCTACACTGAAGCTTTCTTT | CASLGGGYTEAFF
TRBD1 | TRBJ1-2 | TRBV7-8 | . | TGTGCCAGCAGCCCTTCAGGAGGCAGGGGGCGACATGGCTACACCTTC | CASSPSGGRGRHGYTF
. | TRBJ1-4 | TRBV5-6 | . | TGTGCCAGCAGCTTGGCCATGAGGGCTAATGAAAAACTGTTTTTT | CASSLAMRANEKLFF
. | TRBJ2-7 | TRBV6-4 | . | TGTGCCAGCAGTGAGTCATGGGGGGTCAACGAGCAGTACTTC | CASSESWGVNEQYF
. | TRBJ1-3 | TRBV14 | few | TGTGCCAGCAGCCAAGATCCCAGCTTCTCTGGAAACACCATATATTTT | CASSQDPSFSGNTIYF